This T cell receptor beta chain was documented in a study of blood T cell repertoires in COVID-19. Background on the study: Donors in the United States, Italy and Spain gave samples during acute or convalescent COVID-19. In each case, the material was cDNA or gDNA derived from T cells, B-cell-depleted T cells, or PBMCs.

Germline values: CDR1 MNHNY, CDR2 SVGAGI (reference sequence). This CDR3 spans 18 amino acids. Germline trimming cut 5 bases from V and 3 bases from J; bases unmatched to any gene: 19. Only one count was recorded for this clone. Here immunoSEQ multiplex PCR was the method, and the copy in TCRdb shows in-frame clones only, minus some. The sample yields 30,000 to 35,000 clones, around four fifths seen once. The receptor's source is a woman aged 55-75 years with acute or convalescent COVID-19. The V and J genes are TRBV6-6 and TRBJ2-7; 7 bases are a match to TRBD1. The sample comprised peripheral blood. The CDR3 loop is CASSLMDRYNPRLYEQYF. The CDR3 bases are TGTGCCAGCAGTCTAATGGACAGGTATAACCCTCGCCTCTACGAGCAGTACTTC.